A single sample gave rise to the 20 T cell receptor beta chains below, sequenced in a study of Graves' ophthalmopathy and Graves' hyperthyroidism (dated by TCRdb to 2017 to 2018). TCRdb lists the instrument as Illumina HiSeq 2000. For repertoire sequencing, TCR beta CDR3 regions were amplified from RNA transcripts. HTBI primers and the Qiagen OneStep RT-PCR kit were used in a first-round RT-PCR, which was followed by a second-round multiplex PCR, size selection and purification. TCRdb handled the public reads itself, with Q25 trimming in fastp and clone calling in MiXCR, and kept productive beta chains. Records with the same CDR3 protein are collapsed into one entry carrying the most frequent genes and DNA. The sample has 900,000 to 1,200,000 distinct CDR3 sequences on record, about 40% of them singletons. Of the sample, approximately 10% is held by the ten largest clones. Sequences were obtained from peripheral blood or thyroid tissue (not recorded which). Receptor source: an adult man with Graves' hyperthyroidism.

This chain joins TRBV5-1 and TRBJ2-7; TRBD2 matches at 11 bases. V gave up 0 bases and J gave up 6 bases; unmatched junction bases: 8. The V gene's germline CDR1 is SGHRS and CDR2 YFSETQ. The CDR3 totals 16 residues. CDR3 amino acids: CASSLAEASGRPEQYF. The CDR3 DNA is TGCGCCAGCAGCTTGGCCGAAGCTAGCGGGAGGCCCGAGCAGTACTTC.

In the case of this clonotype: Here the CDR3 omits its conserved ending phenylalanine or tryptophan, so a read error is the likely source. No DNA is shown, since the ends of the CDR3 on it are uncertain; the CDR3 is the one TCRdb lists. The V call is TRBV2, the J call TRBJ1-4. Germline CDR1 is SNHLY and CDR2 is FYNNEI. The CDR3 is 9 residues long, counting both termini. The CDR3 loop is CASSEALLG.

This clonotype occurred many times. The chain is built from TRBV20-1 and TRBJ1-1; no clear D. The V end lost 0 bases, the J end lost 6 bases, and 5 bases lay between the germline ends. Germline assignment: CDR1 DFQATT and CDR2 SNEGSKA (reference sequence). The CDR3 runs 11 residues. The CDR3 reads CSARDPAEAFF. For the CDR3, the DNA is TGCAGTGCTAGAGATCCGGCTGAAGCTTTCTTT.

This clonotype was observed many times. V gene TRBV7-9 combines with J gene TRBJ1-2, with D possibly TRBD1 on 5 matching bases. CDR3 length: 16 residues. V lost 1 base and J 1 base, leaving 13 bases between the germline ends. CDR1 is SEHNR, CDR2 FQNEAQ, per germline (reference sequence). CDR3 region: CASSLGVTGGNYGYTF. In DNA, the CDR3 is TGTGCCAGCAGCTTAGGTGTTACCGGGGGTAACTATGGCTACACCTTC.

CDR3 sequence (DNA): TGCGCCAGCAGCTTGTTGGGGACTAGCGGTGCAGCCTACGAGCAGTACTTC. The encoded protein is CASSLLGTSGAAYEQYF. This chain connects TRBV5-1 to TRBJ2-7, with 11 bases aligning to TRBD2. Germline V gene data show CDR1 as SGHRS and CDR2 as YFSETQ. V dropped 1 base and J dropped 2; count of bases not matched to a gene: 8. The CDR3 runs to 17 residues.

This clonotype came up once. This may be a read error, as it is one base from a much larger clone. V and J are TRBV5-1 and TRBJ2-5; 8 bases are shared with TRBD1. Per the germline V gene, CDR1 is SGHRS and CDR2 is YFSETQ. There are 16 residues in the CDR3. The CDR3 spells CASSLTGTGIGETQYF. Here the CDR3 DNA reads TGTGCCAGCAGCTTGACTGGGACAGGAATTGGAGAGACCCAGTACTTC.

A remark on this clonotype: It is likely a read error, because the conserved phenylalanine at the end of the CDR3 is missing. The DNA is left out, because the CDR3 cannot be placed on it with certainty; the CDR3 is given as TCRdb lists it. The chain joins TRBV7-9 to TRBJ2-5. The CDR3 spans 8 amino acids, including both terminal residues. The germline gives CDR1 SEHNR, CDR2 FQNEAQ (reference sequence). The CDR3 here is CASSQEAG.

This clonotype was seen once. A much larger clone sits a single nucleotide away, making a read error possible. The CDR3 reads CANSEGLAAETQYF. CDR3 nucleotides: TGCGCCAACAGCGAGGGACTAGCCGCTGAGACCCAGTACTTC. The chain couples TRBV5-1 to TRBJ2-5; 9 bases match TRBD2. Germline V gene lookup returns CDR1 SGHRS and CDR2 YFSETQ. The length of the CDR3 is 14 residues.

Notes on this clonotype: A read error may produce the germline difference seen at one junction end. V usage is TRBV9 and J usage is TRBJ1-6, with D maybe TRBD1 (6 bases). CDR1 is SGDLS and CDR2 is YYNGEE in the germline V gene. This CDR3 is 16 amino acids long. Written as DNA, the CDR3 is TGTGCCAGCAGCGTAGGAGGGGGGCCCTACAATTCACCCCTCCACTTT. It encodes CASSVGGGPYNSPLHF.

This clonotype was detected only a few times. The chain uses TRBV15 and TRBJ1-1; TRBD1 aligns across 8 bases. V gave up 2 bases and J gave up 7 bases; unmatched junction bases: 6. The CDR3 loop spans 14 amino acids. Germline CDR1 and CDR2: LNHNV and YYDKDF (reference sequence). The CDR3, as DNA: TGTGCCACCAGCAGAAGGACAGGGACTAATGAAGCTTTCTTT. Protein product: CATSRRTGTNEAFF.

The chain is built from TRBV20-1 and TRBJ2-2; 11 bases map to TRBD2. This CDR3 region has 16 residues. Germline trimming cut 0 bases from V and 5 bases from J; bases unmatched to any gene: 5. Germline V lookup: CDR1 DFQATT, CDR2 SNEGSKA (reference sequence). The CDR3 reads CSARDPRLAGTGELFF. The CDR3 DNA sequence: TGCAGTGCTAGAGACCCCAGACTAGCGGGAACCGGGGAGCTGTTTTTT.

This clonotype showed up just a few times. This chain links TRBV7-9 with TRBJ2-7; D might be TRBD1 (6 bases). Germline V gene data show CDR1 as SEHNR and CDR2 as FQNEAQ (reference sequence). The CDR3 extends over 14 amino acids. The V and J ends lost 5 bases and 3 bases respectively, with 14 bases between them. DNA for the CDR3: TGTGCCAGCAGCCCCAAGGCCAGGGGCTACGAGCAGTACTTC. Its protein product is CASSPKARGYEQYF.

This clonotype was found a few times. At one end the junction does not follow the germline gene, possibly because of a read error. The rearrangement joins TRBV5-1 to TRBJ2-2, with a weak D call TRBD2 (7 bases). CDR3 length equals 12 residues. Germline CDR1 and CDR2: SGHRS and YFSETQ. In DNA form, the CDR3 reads TGCGCCAGCAGTTCGACGCGCTACGGGGGGCTGTGG. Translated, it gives CASSSTRYGGLW.

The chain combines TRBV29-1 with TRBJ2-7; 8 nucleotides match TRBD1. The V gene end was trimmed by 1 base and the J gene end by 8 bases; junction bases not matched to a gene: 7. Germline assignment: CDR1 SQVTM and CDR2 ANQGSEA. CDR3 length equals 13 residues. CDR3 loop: CSVEAGGAGKQYF. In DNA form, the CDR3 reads TGCAGCGTTGAAGCAGGGGGCGCGGGAAAGCAGTACTTC.

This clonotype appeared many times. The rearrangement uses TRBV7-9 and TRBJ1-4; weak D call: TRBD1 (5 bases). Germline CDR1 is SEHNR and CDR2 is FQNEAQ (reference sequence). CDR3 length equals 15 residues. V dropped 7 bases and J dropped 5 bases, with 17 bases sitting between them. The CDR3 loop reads CASNSGGVLNEKLFF. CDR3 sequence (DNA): TGTGCCAGCAACTCCGGGGGGGTGCTAAATGAAAAACTGTTTTTT.

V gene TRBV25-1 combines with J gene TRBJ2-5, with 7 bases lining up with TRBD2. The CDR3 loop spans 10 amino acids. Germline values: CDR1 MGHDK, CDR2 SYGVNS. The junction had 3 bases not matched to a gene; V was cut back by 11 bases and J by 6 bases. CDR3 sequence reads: CALGGKTQYF. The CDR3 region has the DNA TGTGCCCTGGGGGGGAAGACCCAGTACTTC.

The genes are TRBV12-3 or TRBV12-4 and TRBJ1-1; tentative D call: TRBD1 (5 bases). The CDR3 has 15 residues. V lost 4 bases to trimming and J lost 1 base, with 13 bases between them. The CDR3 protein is CASSSNWGRNTEAFF. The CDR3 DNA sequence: TGTGCCAGCAGTTCAAATTGGGGACGGAACACTGAAGCTTTCTTT.

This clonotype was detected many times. Here the CDR3 reads CSVGFPKETQYF. In nucleotides, the CDR3 is TGCAGCGTTGGTTTCCCCAAAGAGACCCAGTACTTC. The chain combines TRBV29-1 with TRBJ2-5; D unclear. This CDR3 has 12 residues. Germline values: CDR1 SQVTM, CDR2 ANQGSEA. The V end was cut by 4 bases, the J end by 3 bases, with 9 bases between.

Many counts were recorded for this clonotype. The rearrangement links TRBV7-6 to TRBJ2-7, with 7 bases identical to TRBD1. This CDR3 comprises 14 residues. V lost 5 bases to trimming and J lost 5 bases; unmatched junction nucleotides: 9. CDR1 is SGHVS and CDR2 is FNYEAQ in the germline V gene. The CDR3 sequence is CASSPWTGEHEQYF. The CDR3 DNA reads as TGTGCCAGCAGCCCATGGACAGGAGAACACGAGCAGTACTTC.

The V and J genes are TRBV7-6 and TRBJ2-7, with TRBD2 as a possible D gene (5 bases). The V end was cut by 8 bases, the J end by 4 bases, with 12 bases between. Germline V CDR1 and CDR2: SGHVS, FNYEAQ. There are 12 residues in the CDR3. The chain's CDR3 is CASLTSGYEQYF. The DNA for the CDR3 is TGTGCCAGCTTAACTAGTGGGTACGAGCAGTACTTC.